Listed below are T cell receptor beta chains from one sample, sequenced in a study of T cells in Graves' hyperthyroidism and ophthalmopathy. MiXCR, run by TCRdb on the multiplex PCR reads, gives a single entry per CDR3 protein. The table includes about 420,000 distinct CDR3 sequences, around 14% detected once. What was sequenced was blood. Receptor source: a woman under 30 with Graves' hyperthyroidism. Each CDR3 is given with its conserved first and last residue. The D gene is left open where the match is weak. Some rows mark clone size as missing; the rest say once, few, many or name a class of expanded clone.

d_call,cdr3_length,clone_size,j_call,v_call,cdr3_nt,cdr3_aa
TRBD2,17,few,TRBJ2-2,TRBV4-1,TGCGCCAGCAGCCAACCCCTAGCGGGGGCGACCACCGGGGAGCTGTTTTTT,CASSQPLAGATTGELFF
NA,17,few,TRBJ2-2,TRBV9,TGTGCCAGCAGCATCGGAACAGGGTGGGGAAGTACCGGGGAGCTGTTTTTT,CASSIGTGWGSTGELFF
NA,17,many,TRBJ2-2,TRBV7-8,TGTGCCAGCAGCTTAGGATACCCGACTTCGAACACCGGGGAGCTGTTTTTT,CASSLGYPTSNTGELFF
TRBD2,17,NA,TRBJ2-3,TRBV20-1,TGCAGTGCTAGCTTCGGACTAGCGGGAGATCAGACAGATACGCAGTATTTT,CSASFGLAGDQTDTQYF
TRBD2,14,many,TRBJ2-1,TRBV7-9,TGTGCCAGCAGCCCTAGCGGGAAGAACAATGAGCAGTTCTTC,CASSPSGKNNEQFF
TRBD2,19,many,TRBJ2-1,TRBV28,TGTGCCAGCAGCTTCGTCCTAGCGGGCACAGAAGGGGCTAACAATGAGCAGTTCTTC,CASSFVLAGTEGANNEQFF
TRBD2,14,few,TRBJ2-5,TRBV20-1,TGCAGTGCACCTCTAGCGGGACCCCAAGAGACCCAGTACTTC,CSAPLAGPQETQYF
NA,15,many,TRBJ2-7,TRBV5-1,TGCGCCAGCAGCTTGTGGCCAGGGAGCTCCTACGAGCAGTACTTC,CASSLWPGSSYEQYF
TRBD1,14,NA,TRBJ1-2,TRBV5-4,TGTGCCAGCAGCTTGGTGGGGACAGCCTATGGCTACACCTTC,CASSLVGTAYGYTF
NA,13,NA,TRBJ1-2,TRBV20-1,TGCAGTGCCACCAGGGGACCCAACTATGGCTACACCTTC,CSATRGPNYGYTF
TRBD2,16,many,TRBJ2-3,TRBV13,TGTGCCAGCAGCCCCATAACTAGCGGGGGCACAGATACGCAGTATTTT,CASSPITSGGTDTQYF
TRBD1,18,few,TRBJ1-6,TRBV9,TGTGCCAGCAGCGGGGAGCTCGGGACAGGTCGATATAATTCACCCCTCCACTTT,CASSGELGTGRYNSPLHF
TRBD2,15,many,TRBJ2-7,TRBV5-1,TGCGCCAGCAGCCAAGGTAGCGGGAAGGGCTACGAGCAGTACTTC,CASSQGSGKGYEQYF
NA,13,NA,TRBJ2-4,TRBV11-3,TGTGCCAGCAGCCCTAGTGGGTGGGACATTCAGTACTTC,CASSPSGWDIQYF
TRBD1,14,few,TRBJ1-2,TRBV6-1,TGTGCCAGCAGTGAAGCCCAGGGGGCGGGAGGCTACACCTTC,CASSEAQGAGGYTF
TRBD2,15,NA,TRBJ2-3,TRBV6-2/TRBV6-3,TGTGCCAGCAGTACTAGGCGCGGGAGACCAGATACGCAGTATTTT,CASSTRRGRPDTQYF
NA,16,many,TRBJ2-1,TRBV12-3/TRBV12-4,TGTGCCAGCAGTCCCCTACAGGGTTTGATGCCCGATGAGCAGTTCTTC,CASSPLQGLMPDEQFF
TRBD1,13,few,TRBJ2-7,TRBV19,TGTGCCAGTAGTTTCCGACAGGGCTACGAGCAGTACTTC,CASSFRQGYEQYF
NA,16,few,TRBJ1-3,TRBV6-5,TGTGCCAGCTCCCCGGGGGAGGCGTCTAAGAGAAACACCATATATTTT,CASSPGEASKRNTIYF
NA,14,many,TRBJ2-3,TRBV7-3,TGTGCCAGCAACCCTGGAGCTAGCACAGATACGCAGTATTTT,CASNPGASTDTQYF
NA,13,many,TRBJ1-2,TRBV2,TGTGCCAGCAGGCTTACAGGGAACCATGGCTACACCTTC,CASRLTGNHGYTF
TRBD1,16,NA,TRBJ2-2,TRBV6-1,TGTGCCAGCACCAAGTCCCGGGACAGGGTCTCAGGGGAGCTGTTTTTT,CASTKSRDRVSGELFF
NA,16,NA,TRBJ2-7,TRBV7-9,TGTGCCAGCAGCTCCACTACTACCGGGACTTACTACGAGCAGTACTTC,CASSSTTTGTYYEQYF
TRBD1,15,many,TRBJ1-5,TRBV27,TGTGCCAGCAAACCGTTCGGACAGGCCCTTCAGCCCCAGCATTTT,CASKPFGQALQPQHF
TRBD1,16,NA,TRBJ1-6,TRBV5-1,TGCGCCAGCAGCCCGGGACAGGGTTCCTATAATTCACCCCTCCACTTT,CASSPGQGSYNSPLHF
NA,14,few,TRBJ2-1,TRBV6-1,TGTGCCAGCAGTGTAACACGGGACTACAATGAGCAGTTCTTC,CASSVTRDYNEQFF
NA,12,many,TRBJ2-7,TRBV28,TGTGCCAGCTCCCCAAACTCCTACGAGCAGTACTTC,CASSPNSYEQYF
TRBD1,13,many,TRBJ1-2,TRBV5-6,TGTGCCAGCAGCTCCGGACAGGGGGGTGGCTACACCTTC,CASSSGQGGGYTF
NA,16,NA,TRBJ2-3,TRBV11-2,TGTGCCAGCAGCTTTAGAGGATTTACTAGCACAGATACGCAGTATTTT,CASSFRGFTSTDTQYF
TRBD1,15,few,TRBJ2-4,TRBV3-1,TGTGCCAGCAGCCAACCTGGACAGGGGCAAAACATTCAGTACTTC,CASSQPGQGQNIQYF
NA,14,many,TRBJ2-7,TRBV27,TGTGCCAGCAGTTCTCGAAGGGGAAGTTACGAGCAGTACTTC,CASSSRRGSYEQYF
NA,14,many,TRBJ1-2,TRBV29-1,TGCAGCGTTGAGGGGTTGGGCACACCCAATGGCTACACCTTC,CSVEGLGTPNGYTF
TRBD1,14,NA,TRBJ1-4,TRBV19,TGTGCCAGTACCCAGGGGGGGTCCGACGAAAAACTGTTTTTT,CASTQGGSDEKLFF
NA,13,few,TRBJ2-4,TRBV12-3/TRBV12-4,TGTGCCAGTTACCTGACAGGTCAAAACATTCAGTACTTC,CASYLTGQNIQYF
TRBD2,16,NA,TRBJ2-5,TRBV20-1,TGCAGTGCCGCACCCATAGCGGGGGGGCCGGGGGAGACCCAGTACTTC,CSAAPIAGGPGETQYF
TRBD1,14,few,TRBJ2-7,TRBV10-3,TGTGCCATCAGTAAGGGACAGCCGCCAGCCGAGCAGTACTTC,CAISKGQPPAEQYF
NA,14,many,TRBJ2-7,TRBV27,TGTGCCAGCAGTTTGCAGGGCCCCGGGGACGAGCAGTACTTC,CASSLQGPGDEQYF
TRBD1,15,NA,TRBJ2-7,TRBV6-2/TRBV6-3,TGTGCCAGCAGTCATCCGGGACAGGGAACCTACGAGCAGTACTTC,CASSHPGQGTYEQYF
TRBD2,15,NA,TRBJ2-2,TRBV27,TGTGCCAGCAAGCAAGCGGGAGAAGTGGCCGAGGAGCTGTTTTTT,CASKQAGEVAEELFF